Listed below are T cell receptor beta chains from one sample, sequenced in a study of blood T cell repertoires in COVID-19. TCRdb keeps only in-frame clones here, not all; method: immunoSEQ multiplex PCR. The sample gives 300,000 to 350,000 clones, roughly 88% of which show up once; 1.5% to 2% is in the top ten. Sequencing used peripheral blood. The source is a woman in her thirties with COVID-19, enrolled during active disease. The conserved cysteine and the conserved F or W are not part of the CDR3 here. The order of the fields is CDR3 protein, V gene.

cdr3_aa: ATRMDRITYEQY
v_call: TRBV10-3

cdr3_aa: ASRRTSGGTGELF
v_call: TRBV2

cdr3_aa: ASSLSGDTEAF
v_call: TRBV5-1

cdr3_aa: ASSLAGREETQY
v_call: TRBV7-9

cdr3_aa: AISGLAGFEQY
v_call: TRBV10-3

cdr3_aa: ASSIGVGVTGELF
v_call: TRBV19

cdr3_aa: ASSPSPRAGENTEAF
v_call: TRBV18

cdr3_aa: ASKYERGFAGGEQF
v_call: TRBV2

cdr3_aa: ASSARRTNYNEQF
v_call: TRBV9

cdr3_aa: ASSVNPSSGNTIY
v_call: TRBV9

cdr3_aa: ATSERFTDTQY
v_call: TRBV15

cdr3_aa: ASRLTGGTEAF
v_call: TRBV6-5

cdr3_aa: ASSLIRGAPREPQH
v_call: TRBV28

cdr3_aa: ASTTGQTSGNTIY
v_call: TRBV28

cdr3_aa: ASSQPRESSYNEQF
v_call: TRBV3-1/TRBV3-2

cdr3_aa: ASSGQTGVGNTIY
v_call: TRBV9

cdr3_aa: ASISSSLYGYT
v_call: TRBV6-5

cdr3_aa: ASSFRQGRETQY
v_call: TRBV5-6

cdr3_aa: ASSSTSGGRETQY
v_call: TRBV7-8

cdr3_aa: ASSLMGQGDVNSPLH
v_call: TRBV5-6

cdr3_aa: ASSMDRGFGEAF
v_call: TRBV27

cdr3_aa: SVDEGRPEAF
v_call: TRBV29-1

cdr3_aa: ASSDSGGSYGYT
v_call: TRBV7-9

cdr3_aa: ASSKTHPGRSNTEAF
v_call: TRBV3-1/TRBV3-2

cdr3_aa: ASSQPSGASTDTQY
v_call: TRBV3-1/TRBV3-2

cdr3_aa: ATTDPGQASNQPQH
v_call: TRBV19

cdr3_aa: ARSAGAGQPQH
v_call: TRBV2

cdr3_aa: ASSFRTSGGLNEQF
v_call: TRBV7-9

cdr3_aa: ASSSPRDRGLNEQF
v_call: TRBV28

cdr3_aa: AISPDNYGYT
v_call: TRBV10-3

cdr3_aa: ASLGGGQNTEAF
v_call: TRBV19

cdr3_aa: ASSLGDSPLGNTIY
v_call: TRBV5-4

cdr3_aa: ASSALDRARGYT
v_call: TRBV19

cdr3_aa: ASSAGLFSNQPQH
v_call: TRBV2

cdr3_aa: ASSQRGPKAGTEAF
v_call: TRBV3-1/TRBV3-2

cdr3_aa: ASSLSGGDQETQY
v_call: TRBV28

cdr3_aa: ASSLIAGNTIY
v_call: TRBV11-3

cdr3_aa: ASSLGTSDHTDTQY
v_call: TRBV4-3

cdr3_aa: ASSQTSGGATQY
v_call: TRBV6-1

cdr3_aa: AWSGQGAAGANVLT
v_call: TRBV30

cdr3_aa: ASSDMGTPNTEAF
v_call: TRBV9

cdr3_aa: ASSQDGRGPLGSTDTQY
v_call: TRBV4-3

cdr3_aa: ASSATRNEQF
v_call: TRBV2

cdr3_aa: ASSLAGDLSNEQF
v_call: TRBV7-6

cdr3_aa: ASSGDRASNTGELF
v_call: TRBV2

cdr3_aa: ASSPAGTGFF
v_call: TRBV7-2

cdr3_aa: ASSSQGSGELF
v_call: TRBV19

cdr3_aa: ASSFSGDSSYNEQF
v_call: TRBV5-5

cdr3_aa: ASSSDSPLH
v_call: TRBV6-6

cdr3_aa: ASSYVGGITDTQY
v_call: TRBV6-2/TRBV6-3

cdr3_aa: ASSYSGTSGLIQY
v_call: TRBV6-5

cdr3_aa: ASSDDRYTGELF
v_call: TRBV6-2/TRBV6-3

cdr3_aa: AISTGTEAF
v_call: TRBV10-3

cdr3_aa: ASSQDLLDISSTDTQY
v_call: TRBV4-2

cdr3_aa: PRSRGHSNQPQH
v_call: TRBV3-1/TRBV3-2